These 28 T cell receptor beta chains were all obtained from the same sample, sequenced in a study of T cell responses to AZD1222 COVID-19 vaccine. Generated by immunoSEQ multiplex PCR, the TCRdb table keeps only in-frame clones and is missing some. The sample gives more than 90,000 clones, 88% of which show up once; about 3.3% is in the top ten. The material sequenced was peripheral blood, taken 28 days after the second AZD1222 dose. The origin of the receptors is an adult who received the AZD1222 COVID-19 vaccine.

The CDR3: CASSYYGSSYEQYF. The CDR3 bases are TGTGCCAGCAGTTATTACGGGAGCTCCTACGAGCAGTACTTC. V usage is TRBV6-6 and J usage is TRBJ2-7, with D perhaps matching TRBD2 (6 bases). Germline loops: CDR1 MNHNY, CDR2 SVGAGI (reference sequence). Between the trimmed V and J ends, which lost 3 bases and 0 bases, there was a span of 9 bases. CDR3 length equals 14 residues.

V and J are TRBV29-1 and TRBJ1-1; D call uncertain. V was pared by 5 bases and J by 2 bases, with 12 bases between. The CDR3 contains 13 residues. CDR1 and CDR2 (germline): SQVTM, ANQGSEA. The CDR3 region has the DNA TGCAGCGTTTTGTCGGGTACAAACACTGAAGCTTTCTTT. As protein: CSVLSGTNTEAFF.

The chain has TRBV28 and TRBJ1-2; no clear D gene. Trimming took 3 bases from V and 2 from J, leaving 7 bases between them. CDR1 MDHEN and CDR2 SYDVKM come from the germline V gene. The CDR3 runs 13 residues. The CDR3 DNA sequence: TGTGCCAGCAGTTTCGGGGAAAACTATGGCTACACCTTC. It yields the protein CASSFGENYGYTF.

In DNA, the CDR3 is TGCGCCAGCTGTCTAGCGGGAGCGGCAGATACGCAGTATTTT. Translated: CASCLAGAADTQYF. The V and J genes are TRBV4-3 and TRBJ2-3; 10 nucleotides align to TRBD2. CDR1 is LGHNA, CDR2 YSLEER, per germline. The length of the CDR3 is 14 residues. V gave up 8 bases and J gave up 4 bases; unmatched junction bases: 6.

The chain carries TRBV7-3 and TRBJ1-3, with a tentative D call TRBD1 (6 bases). The V end lost 5 bases, the J end lost 0 bases, and 14 bases lay between the germline ends. The germline CDR1 and CDR2 sequences are SGHTA and FQGTGA. The CDR3 length is 16 residues. For the CDR3, the DNA is TGTGCCAGCAGCGCCTACAGGGTTAACTCTGGAAACACCATATATTTT. Amino acid sequence: CASSAYRVNSGNTIYF.

The chain employs TRBV7-2 and TRBJ1-4, with D possibly being TRBD1 (5 bases). CDR3 size: 15 residues. Trimming took off 1 base at V and 0 bases at J, with 6 bases between the two ends. In germline, CDR1 is SGHTA, CDR2 FQGNSA. The CDR3 protein is CASSLEGSTNEKLFF. DNA for the CDR3: TGTGCCAGCAGCTTAGAGGGGTCAACTAATGAAAAACTGTTTTTT.

This chain joins TRBV27 and TRBJ2-7, with D possibly being TRBD1 (6 bases). The V gene lost 3 bases and the J gene lost 0 bases, with 12 bases spanning the gap. CDR3 length: 15 amino acids. The V gene's germline CDR1 is MNHEY and CDR2 SMNVEV (reference sequence). CDR3: CASSFFLGGSYEQYF. CDR3 DNA: TGTGCCAGCAGTTTCTTCCTAGGGGGCTCCTACGAGCAGTACTTC.

Regarding this clone: This may be a read error: a much more frequent sequence differs by one nucleotide. This chain connects TRBV6-4 to TRBJ2-2; D is unclear. Germline lookup yields CDR1 MRHNA and CDR2 SNTAGT. The CDR3 has 13 residues. V lost 2 bases, J lost 5 bases, and 6 bases lay in between. The CDR3 is CASSDRETGELFF. CDR3 DNA sequence: TGTGCCAGCAGTGACAGGGAAACCGGGGAGCTGTTTTTT.

This clone was picked up one time. The gene calls are TRBV23-1 and TRBJ1-2; no clear D. TRBV23-1 is reported as an ORF; its role is uncertain. This CDR3 has 18 residues. V was cut by 7 bases and J by 0 bases, with 24 bases left in between. CDR3 protein: CASILKWTGPDSNYGYTF. CDR3 coding DNA: TGCGCCAGCATCCTGAAATGGACCGGCCCTGATTCTAACTATGGCTACACCTTC.

The chain employs TRBV28 and TRBJ1-6, with 8 bases identical to TRBD1. Germline CDR1 reads MDHEN; CDR2 reads SYDVKM. The ends lost 3 bases at V and 9 bases at J; junction bases unmatched: 7. There are 15 residues in the CDR3. The CDR3 region is CASSFWTGSASPLHF. CDR3 coding DNA: TGTGCCAGCAGTTTCTGGACAGGGTCGGCTTCACCCCTCCACTTT.

CDR3 bases: TGTGCCAGCAGCCGGACGACTAGTACCTACGAGCAGTACTTC. Its protein product is CASSRTTSTYEQYF. The chain has TRBV5-6 and TRBJ2-7, with D possibly being TRBD2 (6 bases). CDR1 and CDR2 from the germline V gene are SGHDT and YYEEEE. With 4 bases removed from V and 2 bases from J, the gap between germline ends came to 13 bases. The CDR3 is 14 residues long.

The CDR3 protein is CASSDKTRTGEGELFF. The CDR3 DNA is TGTGCCAGCAGTGATAAGACGAGGACAGGGGAGGGGGAGCTGTTTTTT. The V and J genes are TRBV25-1 and TRBJ2-2; 9 bases line up with TRBD1. Germline V gives CDR1 MGHDK, CDR2 SYGVNS. The CDR3 spans 16 residues. J gave up 8 bases and V 3 bases, and 10 bases lay outside the gene matches.

This chain joins TRBV28 and TRBJ1-6, with 7 bases that match TRBD1. J lost 7 bases, V lost 10 bases, and 10 bases had no gene match. Germline CDR1 MDHEN, CDR2 SYDVKM. The length of the CDR3 is 14 residues. This chain's CDR3 is CATVYRGGNSPLHF. In DNA, the CDR3 is TGTGCCACCGTCTACAGGGGCGGAAATTCACCCCTCCACTTT.

The chain carries TRBV20-1 and TRBJ2-7, with D unclear. V lost 3 bases to trimming and J lost 1 base, with 4 bases between them. CDR1 is DFQATT and CDR2 is SNEGSKA in the germline V gene (reference sequence). The CDR3 totals 11 residues. CDR3 protein: CSARWSYEQYF. CDR3 nucleotides: TGCAGTGCTAGGTGGTCCTACGAGCAGTACTTC.

This clone showed up just a few times. This CDR3 reads CASSYSGINEQFF. The CDR3 DNA reads as TGTGCCAGCAGTTACTCGGGGATAAATGAGCAGTTCTTC. The chain links TRBV6-5 to TRBJ2-1; no clear D gene. Germline CDR1 MNHEY, CDR2 SVGAGI. The CDR3 runs 13 residues. Trimming left V 0 bases short and J 7 bases short, with 7 bases between.

This chain uses TRBV9 with TRBJ2-7; D not certain. Germline V gene sequence: CDR1 SGDLS, CDR2 YYNGEE. The germline V and J ends were trimmed by 0 bases and 5 bases, with 12 bases remaining between them. The CDR3 spans 14 residues. CDR3 loop: CASSVAWEGDEQYF. The CDR3 region has the DNA TGTGCCAGCAGCGTAGCCTGGGAAGGAGACGAGCAGTACTTC.

This sequence joins TRBV7-9 and TRBJ1-4, with D uncertain. Germline CDR1 is SEHNR and CDR2 is FQNEAQ (reference sequence). V lost 4 bases to trimming and J lost 5 bases, with 14 bases between them. The CDR3 consists of 15 residues. This chain's CDR3 is CASSSGRQLNEKLFF. The CDR3 DNA reads TGTGCCAGCAGCTCCGGTCGGCAGTTGAATGAAAAACTGTTTTTT.

The genes are TRBV3-1 (or the pseudogene TRBV3-2) and TRBJ2-5; D is unclear. Trimming took off 1 base at V and 2 bases at J, with 5 bases between the two ends. From germline, CDR1 is LGHDT and CDR2 YNNKEL (reference sequence). This CDR3 region has 13 residues. The CDR3 is CASSQVQQETQYF. DNA of the CDR3: TGTGCCAGCAGCCAAGTCCAGCAAGAGACCCAGTACTTC.

V usage is TRBV7-3 and J usage is TRBJ1-2; 7 bases map to TRBD1. Germline V gene lookup returns CDR1 SGHTA and CDR2 FQGTGA. The CDR3 runs to 12 residues. V shed 5 bases, J shed 8 bases, and the junction held 5 bases outside the gene matches. CDR3 sequence reads: CASSATGEGYTF. CDR3 nucleotides: TGTGCCAGCAGCGCCACAGGGGAAGGCTACACCTTC.

The J gene is TRBJ2-1, the V gene TRBV6-2 or TRBV6-3; D is tentatively TRBD1 or TRBD2 (5 bases each). This CDR3 contains 17 residues. Trimming took 0 bases from V and 2 from J, leaving 14 bases between them. CDR1 is MNHEY and CDR2 is SVGEGT in the germline V gene. In DNA, the CDR3 is TGTGCCAGCAGTTACTCTAAGAGGGGTTTAGCCTACAATGAGCAGTTCTTC. Translating it yields CASSYSKRGLAYNEQFF.

The chain couples TRBV10-1 to TRBJ2-1; the match to TRBD2 covers 14 bases. The CDR3 has 16 residues. J gave up 10 bases and V 2 bases, and 7 bases lay outside the gene matches. Germline lookup yields CDR1 WNHNN and CDR2 SYGVQD (reference sequence). The CDR3 spells CASSETGLAGAREQFF. CDR3 nucleotides: TGCGCCAGCAGTGAGACGGGACTAGCGGGAGCACGGGAGCAGTTCTTC.

This clone occurred once. J is TRBJ1-2 and V is TRBV7-8; no firm D call. CDR3 length equals 12 residues. CDR1 SGHVS and CDR2 FQNEAQ come from the germline V gene. Trimming left V 5 bases short and J 5 bases short, with 9 bases between. DNA of the CDR3: TGTGCCAGCAGCCCGGACGGGTATGGCTACACCTTC. This translates into CASSPDGYGYTF.

This chain uses TRBV4-3 with TRBJ1-5; D is possibly TRBD1 (5 bases). Germline-derived CDR1 and CDR2 are LGHNA and YSLEER. The CDR3 runs to 16 residues. V was pared by 2 bases and J by 0 bases, with 11 bases between. The CDR3: CASSQILGGSNQPQHF. The CDR3 DNA reads TGCGCCAGCAGCCAAATTTTGGGGGGTAGCAATCAGCCCCAGCATTTT.

This sequence joins TRBV19 and TRBJ2-7, with D possibly being TRBD1 or TRBD2 (7 bases each). The germline gives CDR1 LNHDA, CDR2 SQIVND (reference sequence). This CDR3 comprises 15 residues. V shed 1 base and J shed 4 bases, with 14 bases lying between them. The CDR3, as DNA: TGTGCCAGTAGTATAGTGGGAGGGGGCTGGTACGAGCAGTACTTC. Amino acid sequence: CASSIVGGGWYEQYF.

In this sample, this clone turned up once. V usage is TRBV4-2 and J usage is TRBJ2-4; D is ambiguous. Germline V gives CDR1 LGHNA, CDR2 YNFKEQ. Trimming took off 4 bases at V and 0 bases at J, with 13 bases between the two ends. The CDR3 runs to 16 residues. The CDR3 DNA reads TGTGCCAGCAGCCCTAGAGACCCCCTAGCCAAAAACATTCAGTACTTC. It encodes CASSPRDPLAKNIQYF.

This clone was counted a single time. This chain links TRBV14 with TRBJ2-3; 9 nucleotides line up with TRBD2. CDR1 is SGHDN and CDR2 is FVKESK in the germline V gene. V was clipped by 0 bases and J by 4 bases; unmatched bases: 8. The CDR3 is made up of 17 amino acids. The CDR3 DNA sequence: TGTGCCAGCAGCCAAGATAAGGCGGGAGGGCCACCAGATACGCAGTATTTT. Residues: CASSQDKAGGPPDTQYF.

The chain recombines TRBV11-1 with TRBJ2-7; 7 bases match TRBD2. This CDR3 contains 15 residues. V shed 1 base, J shed 3 bases, and the junction held 6 bases outside the gene matches. The V gene's germline CDR1 is SGHAT and CDR2 FQDESV (reference sequence). CDR3 in DNA: TGTGCCAGCAGCTTAGTGTCGGCGGGGGACTACGAGCAGTACTTC. As protein: CASSLVSAGDYEQYF.

A single count supports this clone. The rearrangement links TRBV5-6 to TRBJ2-7, with D possibly being TRBD1 or TRBD2 (7 bases each). Germline loops: CDR1 SGHDT, CDR2 YYEEEE. The CDR3 has 19 amino acids. V lost 0 bases and J lost 2, with 24 bases in between. The DNA for the CDR3 is TGTGCCAGCAGCTTGGTCGGGAGGTTTGGTGACAGGGTGACCTACGAGCAGTACTTC. Protein product: CASSLVGRFGDRVTYEQYF.